Following are 22 T cell receptor beta chains from one sample sequenced in a study of blood T cell repertoires in COVID-19. Profiling relied on immunoSEQ multiplex PCR, and the TCRdb table lists in-frame clones only, not all of them. Among over 150,000 clones listed, 86% were seen once. Sequencing was done on a sample of peripheral blood. These receptors came from a man aged 65 to 79 with active or convalescent COVID-19.

This chain's CDR3 is CASSVAPRPPLHF. CDR3 sequence (DNA): TGTGCCAGCAGCGTAGCCCCGAGGCCACCCCTCCACTTT. V and J are TRBV9 and TRBJ1-6; D remains ambiguous. In germline, CDR1 is SGDLS, CDR2 YYNGEE. Trimming stripped 0 bases from V and 11 bases from J, with 9 bases between. The CDR3 extends over 13 amino acids.

This clone was seen only once. This rearrangement joins TRBV4-1 to TRBJ1-5; 7 bases align to TRBD1. The germline V gene encodes CDR1 MGHRA and CDR2 YSYEKL. The ends lost 0 bases at V and 5 bases at J; junction bases unmatched: 7. The CDR3 length is 16 residues. CDR3 region: CASSQDPGTDHQPQHF. For the CDR3, the DNA is TGCGCCAGCAGCCAAGACCCTGGGACAGATCATCAGCCCCAGCATTTT.

The V call is TRBV30, the J call TRBJ1-1; TRBD1 might be the D (5 bases). Germline V gives CDR1 GTSNPN, CDR2 SVGIG (reference sequence). The CDR3 sequence is 16 residues long. V was pared by 2 bases and J by 1 base, with 17 bases between. CDR3 in DNA: TGTGCCTGGAGTTTGGGGCCCGGATACGGGAACACTGAAGCTTTCTTT. This encodes CAWSLGPGYGNTEAFF.

The CDR3 is CASSHLGGEGTDTQYF. In nucleotides, the CDR3 is TGTGCCAGCAGCCACCTAGGAGGGGAAGGCACAGATACGCAGTATTTT. V gene TRBV5-5 combines with J gene TRBJ2-3, with a possible D match to TRBD2 (6 bases). The germline CDR1 and CDR2 sequences are SGHKS and YYEKEE (reference sequence). CDR3 length: 16 amino acids. V was shortened by 4 bases and J by 1 base, with 16 bases between the two germline ends.

The V gene is TRBV7-2, the J gene TRBJ1-1; D not certain. Germline V gene sequence: CDR1 SGHTA, CDR2 FQGNSA. The CDR3 has 14 amino acids. Trimming removed 0 bases at V and 1 base at J, with 6 bases between. The chain's CDR3 is CASSLATPNTEAFF. The CDR3 coding sequence is TGTGCCAGCAGCTTAGCGACACCGAACACTGAAGCTTTCTTT.

The J gene is TRBJ2-7, the V gene TRBV28; 7 bases are shared with TRBD2. J gave up 3 bases and V 2 bases, and 7 bases lay outside the gene matches. Germline values: CDR1 MDHEN, CDR2 SYDVKM. The CDR3 is made up of 15 amino acids. The CDR3 DNA sequence: TGTGCCAGCAGTTTAGGGGGAGGGATATACTACGAGCAGTACTTC. This encodes CASSLGGGIYYEQYF.

This sequence joins TRBV5-1 and TRBJ2-4, with D maybe TRBD2 (5 bases). Deletions cut 5 bases from V and 9 bases from J, with 12 bases between. Germline-derived CDR1 and CDR2 are SGHRS and YFSETQ. The CDR3 extends over 12 amino acids. The CDR3 nucleotides are TGCGCCAGCAGTCCAGCGGTGGGCATTCAGTACTTC. This codes for CASSPAVGIQYF.

In regard to this clone: The junction shows a germline mismatch at one end, possibly a read error. The CDR3 spells CASNLWGSGEYGYTF. The CDR3 DNA reads TGTGCCAGCAACTTATGGGGGTCAGGGGAATATGGCTACACCTTC. The chain couples TRBV7-9 to TRBJ1-2; tentatively, D is TRBD1 (6 bases). This CDR3 spans 15 amino acids. Looked up from germline, CDR1 is SEHNR and CDR2 is FQNEAQ (reference sequence).

The rearrangement joins TRBV15 to TRBJ2-5; 14 bases fit TRBD2. There are 17 residues in the CDR3. V lost 1 base and J lost 4; bases outside the gene matches: 5. Germline CDR1 is LNHNV and CDR2 is YYDKDF (reference sequence). The CDR3 spells CATSRGGTSGSGETQYF. CDR3 DNA sequence: TGTGCCACCAGCAGAGGGGGGACTAGCGGGAGCGGAGAGACCCAGTACTTC.

V is TRBV6-2 or TRBV6-3 and J is TRBJ2-2; D not resolved. The CDR3 covers 15 residues. Germline values: CDR1 MNHEY, CDR2 SVGEGT. Trimming pared 2 bases from V and 1 base from J, leaving 8 bases between. The CDR3 bases are TGTGCCAGCAGTTACGGAACAGTGAACACCGGGGAGCTGTTTTTT. Protein product: CASSYGTVNTGELFF.

The V and J genes are TRBV30 and TRBJ2-1, with 9 bases matching TRBD2. From germline, CDR1 is GTSNPN and CDR2 SVGIG (reference sequence). Unmatched junction bases numbered 3, after V lost 5 bases and J lost 4 bases. CDR3 size: 13 residues. CDR3 in amino acids: CAWGTSRYNEQFF. CDR3 nucleotides: TGTGCCTGGGGGACTAGCCGATACAATGAGCAGTTCTTC.

The J gene is TRBJ2-1, the V gene TRBV14, with 11 bases identical to TRBD2. Per the germline V gene, CDR1 is SGHDN and CDR2 is FVKESK. The CDR3 totals 19 residues. Trimming at V came to 4 bases and at J to 6 bases, leaving 17 bases not matched to a gene. The CDR3 DNA sequence: TGTGCCAGCAGCCCCTGGACTAGCGGGCACGTCCCTCCTGGCAATGAGCAGTTCTTC. Amino acids: CASSPWTSGHVPPGNEQFF.

This clone was recorded only once. V gene TRBV6-5 combines with J gene TRBJ2-6; D not certain. The germline V gene has CDR1 MNHEY and CDR2 SVGAGI. CDR3 length equals 16 residues. Trimming removed 1 base from V and 0 bases from J, with 7 bases in between. The CDR3 sequence: CASSYFLRSGANVLTF. The CDR3 nucleotides read TGTGCCAGCAGTTACTTCCTACGCTCTGGGGCCAACGTCCTGACTTTC.

The V call is TRBV7-9, the J call TRBJ1-6; TRBD1 agrees at 7 bases. Germline V gene data show CDR1 as SEHNR and CDR2 as FQNEAQ (reference sequence). This CDR3 has 13 amino acids. V lost 5 bases, J lost 11 bases, and 6 bases stayed unmatched. The CDR3 bases are TGTGCCAGCAGCACCTCACAGGGGCCACCCCTCCACTTT. Amino acids: CASSTSQGPPLHF.

The chain couples TRBV18 to TRBJ1-1; possibly TRBD1 for D (6 bases). V dropped 3 bases and J dropped 4 bases, with 9 bases sitting between them. The germline CDR1 and CDR2 sequences are KGHSH and LQKENI. The CDR3 has 13 residues. CDR3 region: CASSPGDTTEAFF. CDR3 nucleotides: TGTGCCAGCTCACCGGGGGACACCACTGAAGCTTTCTTT.

CDR3 nucleotides: TGTGCCAGCAGTGAGACCGCAGGTGAAGCTTTCTTT. Translating it yields CASSETAGEAFF. The chain links TRBV2 to TRBJ1-1, with D hard to call. The CDR3 is 12 amino acids. The germline V and J ends were trimmed by 3 bases and 7 bases, with 9 bases remaining between them. The germline CDR1 and CDR2 sequences are SNHLY and FYNNEI.

The chain couples TRBV18 to TRBJ2-5; D possibly corresponds to TRBD1 (6 bases). The V end was cut by 3 bases, the J end by 5 bases, with 16 bases between. This CDR3 is 15 amino acids long. Germline V gene sequence: CDR1 KGHSH, CDR2 LQKENI. The CDR3 bases are TGTGCCAGCTCACCTCCGGGACAATCATGGGAGACCCAGTACTTC. Translation gives CASSPPGQSWETQYF. Together with reference TRBV18 and TRBJ2-5, the CDR3 gives the full variable domain: NAGVMQNPRHLVRRRGQEARLRCSPMKGHSHVYWYRQLPEEGLKFMVYLQKENIIDESGMPKERFSAEFPKEGPSILRIQQVVRGDSAAYFCASSPPGQSWETQYFGPGTRLLVL.

This clone was recorded once. The genes are TRBV7-2 and TRBJ1-4; D not certain. This CDR3 has 15 amino acids. Germline V lookup: CDR1 SGHTA, CDR2 FQGNSA. Trimming removed 4 bases at V and 0 bases at J, with 9 bases between. CDR3 in amino acids: CASSYSAATNEKLFF. The CDR3 bases are TGTGCCAGCAGCTACAGTGCTGCAACTAATGAAAAACTGTTTTTT.

The V call is TRBV4-3, the J call TRBJ1-4, with 9 bases matching TRBD1. There are 15 residues in the CDR3. V gave up 3 bases and J gave up 8 bases; unmatched junction bases: 7. Germline V lookup: CDR1 LGHNA, CDR2 YSLEER. CDR3 protein: CASSQAGQGKEKLFF. The CDR3 nucleotides are TGCGCCAGCAGCCAGGCGGGACAGGGAAAAGAAAAACTGTTTTTT.

V and J are TRBV6-5 and TRBJ2-1; 7 positions match TRBD2. The CDR3 is 11 residues long. The germline CDR1 and CDR2 sequences are MNHEY and SVGAGI. The trim removed 10 bases at V and 8 bases at J, leaving 5 bases unmatched. CDR3 DNA: TGTGCCACCGGGACTACACATGAGCAGTTCTTC. This sequence encodes CATGTTHEQFF.

On this clone itself: Relative to the germline gene, one junction end is altered; a read error may explain this. The chain combines TRBV30 with TRBJ1-6; no clear D. Germline CDR1 GTSNPN, CDR2 SVGIG (reference sequence). The CDR3 totals 13 residues. CDR3 sequence: CACGSSHNSPLHF. The DNA of the CDR3 is TGTGCCTGTGGGAGCTCCCATAATTCACCCCTCCACTTT.

The gene calls are TRBV7-2 and TRBJ1-1, with D unclear. This CDR3 is 14 amino acids long. Trimming shortened V by 0 bases and J by 2 bases, and 7 bases separated the two germline ends. Germline CDR1 reads SGHTA; CDR2 reads FQGNSA. For the CDR3, the DNA is TGTGCCAGCAGCTTAGCATCTTATAACACTGAAGCTTTCTTT. Protein: CASSLASYNTEAFF.